This T cell receptor beta chain was documented in a study of T cells in Graves' hyperthyroidism and ophthalmopathy. Germline trimming cut 2 bases from V and 5 bases from J; bases unmatched to any gene: 4. The germline CDR1 and CDR2 sequences are ENHRY and SYGVKD. This CDR3 region has 14 residues. What was amplified from RNA transcripts were TCR beta CDR3 regions. RT-PCR in the first round (using the HTBI primer set) targeted the TCR CDR3. TCRdb fed the multiplex PCR reads into MiXCR, producing one record per CDR3 protein. The data hold roughly 420,000 distinct CDR3 sequences, with about a sixth observed a single time. In patients aged 18 to 65, hyperthyroidism was newly diagnosed, with duration under 2 months. A few counts support this clonotype.

V gene TRBV10-3 combines with J gene TRBJ2-3; 7 bases align to TRBD1. The receptor was isolated from a woman between 18 and 30 years old with Graves' hyperthyroidism. Sequencing was performed on blood. CDR3 protein: CAISEATGRDTQYF. The DNA for the CDR3 is TGTGCCATCAGTGAGGCGACAGGGAGAGATACGCAGTATTTT.